This T cell receptor (beta chain) was recovered during a study of T cells in Graves' hyperthyroidism and ophthalmopathy. RNA transcripts were the template for amplifying TCR beta CDR3 regions. HTBI primers were used for first-round RT-PCR of the TCR CDR3. A single record per CDR3 protein comes from TCRdb applying MiXCR to the multiplex PCR reads. The repertoire includes hundreds of thousands of distinct CDR3 sequences, less than 15% of them detected once, and roughly 8.3% sits in the top ten. The sample holds many counts of this clonotype. CDR3 length: 13 residues. V shed 6 bases and J shed 5 bases, with 11 bases lying between them. In germline, CDR1 is SNHLY, CDR2 FYNNEI.

This rearrangement joins TRBV2 to TRBJ2-4; D remains ambiguous. Sequencing was carried out using blood. The TCR comes from a woman under 30 with Graves' hyperthyroidism. The CDR3 DNA is TGTGCCAGCAGCGCTTCATTGGAAAACATTCAGTACTTC. Residues: CASSASLENIQYF.